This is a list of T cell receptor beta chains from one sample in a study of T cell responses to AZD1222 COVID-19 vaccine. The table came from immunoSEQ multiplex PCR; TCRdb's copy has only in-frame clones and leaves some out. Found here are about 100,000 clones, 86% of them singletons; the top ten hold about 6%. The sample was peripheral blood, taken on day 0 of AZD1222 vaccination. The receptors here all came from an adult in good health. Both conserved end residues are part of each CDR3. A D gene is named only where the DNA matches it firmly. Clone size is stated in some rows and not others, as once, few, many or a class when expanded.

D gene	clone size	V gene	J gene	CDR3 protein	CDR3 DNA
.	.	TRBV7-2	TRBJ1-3	CASSSPGSGNTIYF	TGTGCCAGCAGCTCCCCGGGCTCTGGAAACACCATATATTTT
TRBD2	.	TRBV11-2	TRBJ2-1	CASSYNSGRSGSYNEQFF	TGTGCCAGCAGCTATAATAGCGGGAGGTCCGGCTCCTACAATGAGCAGTTCTTC
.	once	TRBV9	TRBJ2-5	CASSVGGTEETQYF	TGTGCCAGCAGCGTAGGAGGTACGGAAGAGACCCAGTACTTC
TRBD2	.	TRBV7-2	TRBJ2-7	CASSPPSGLSSYEQYF	TGTGCCAGCAGCCCCCCTAGCGGTTTAAGCTCCTACGAGCAGTACTTC
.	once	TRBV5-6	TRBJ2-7	CASSFGATPYEQYF	TGTGCCAGCAGCTTCGGGGCGACCCCCTACGAGCAGTACTTC
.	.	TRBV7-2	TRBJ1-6	CASRSQFRSPLHF	TGTGCCAGCAGATCACAGTTTCGGTCACCCCTCCACTTT
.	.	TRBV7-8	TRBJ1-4	CASSPNRMATNEKLFF	TGTGCCAGCAGCCCGAACCGGATGGCAACTAATGAAAAACTGTTTTTT
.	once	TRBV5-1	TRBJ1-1	CASSLGRVKDTEAFF	TGCGCCAGCAGCTTGGGAAGGGTTAAGGACACTGAAGCTTTCTTT
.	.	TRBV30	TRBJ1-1	CAWGHTGEAFF	TGTGCCTGGGGACACACGGGTGAAGCTTTCTTT
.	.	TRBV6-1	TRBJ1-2	CASSEWSDKNNYGYTF	TGTGCCAGCAGTGAGTGGTCGGACAAAAATAACTATGGCTACACCTTC
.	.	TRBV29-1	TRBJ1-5	CSVEDGGGQPQHF	TGCAGCGTTGAAGATGGGGGGGGGCAGCCCCAGCATTTT
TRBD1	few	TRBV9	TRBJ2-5	CASSVGAGTGGETQYF	TGTGCCAGCAGCGTAGGAGCCGGGACAGGGGGAGAGACCCAGTACTTC
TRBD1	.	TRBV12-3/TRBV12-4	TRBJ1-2	CASSGTGYGYTF	TGTGCCAGCAGCGGGACAGGCTATGGCTACACCTTC
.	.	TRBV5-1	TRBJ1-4	CASSGTRGNEKLFF	TGCGCCAGCAGCGGGACAAGGGGAAATGAAAAACTGTTTTTT
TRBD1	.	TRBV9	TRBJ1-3	CASSPTGMGNTIYF	TGTGCCAGCAGCCCGACAGGGATGGGCAACACCATATATTTT
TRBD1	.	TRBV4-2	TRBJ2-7	CASSQGTGGNEQYF	TGTGCCAGCAGCCAGGGGACAGGGGGAAACGAGCAGTACTTC
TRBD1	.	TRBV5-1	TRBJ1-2	CASRPTGGSNYGYTF	TGCGCCAGCAGACCCACAGGGGGTAGTAACTATGGCTACACCTTC
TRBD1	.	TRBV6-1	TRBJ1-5	CASSATGQGGGQPQHF	TGTGCCAGCAGTGCCACGGGACAGGGTGGCGGTCAGCCCCAGCATTTT
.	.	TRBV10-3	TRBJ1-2	CAISSINYGYTF	TGTGCCATCAGTTCCATTAACTATGGCTACACCTTC
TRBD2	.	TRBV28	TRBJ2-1	CASGRARSYNEQFF	TGTGCCAGCGGGAGGGCCCGCTCCTACAATGAGCAGTTCTTC
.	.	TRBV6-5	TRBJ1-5	CASLDSGNQPQHF	TGTGCCAGCCTCGACAGCGGCAATCAGCCCCAGCATTTT
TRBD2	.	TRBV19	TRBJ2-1	CASSRDYGQNNEQFF	TGTGCCAGTAGTCGGGACTACGGCCAAAACAATGAGCAGTTCTTC